Below, one T cell receptor beta chain is given with its context. Antigen unknown. Trimming shortened V by 5 bases and J by 7 bases, and 18 bases separated the two germline ends. CDR1 is SNHLY, CDR2 FYNNEI, per germline. CDR3 size: 15 residues. TCR beta VDJ and CDR3 were profiled, and genomic DNA was the template. MiXCR, run by TCRdb on the reads, gives a single entry per CDR3 protein. The repertoire holds about half a million distinct CDR3 sequences, with around 32% as singletons. The sample originates from a study of CD8+CD57+ T cells in acquired aplastic anemia. Regarding the study as a whole: Levels of CD8+ Simpson's diversity were not significantly distinct in patients versus controls.

Individuals selected for sequencing had exhibited CD8+CD57+ cell expansion on flow cytometry. The chain is built from TRBV2 and TRBJ1-5; possibly TRBD1 for D (5 bases). The material sequenced was sorted CD4+, CD8+, or CD8+CD57+ T cells (not recorded which) from PBMCs. The TCR sequence derives from a human donor with aplastic anemia. The CDR3 is CASSTRDGPGQPQHF. The CDR3 coding sequence is TGTGCCAGCAGTACCCGGGACGGTCCTGGCCAGCCCCAGCATTTT.